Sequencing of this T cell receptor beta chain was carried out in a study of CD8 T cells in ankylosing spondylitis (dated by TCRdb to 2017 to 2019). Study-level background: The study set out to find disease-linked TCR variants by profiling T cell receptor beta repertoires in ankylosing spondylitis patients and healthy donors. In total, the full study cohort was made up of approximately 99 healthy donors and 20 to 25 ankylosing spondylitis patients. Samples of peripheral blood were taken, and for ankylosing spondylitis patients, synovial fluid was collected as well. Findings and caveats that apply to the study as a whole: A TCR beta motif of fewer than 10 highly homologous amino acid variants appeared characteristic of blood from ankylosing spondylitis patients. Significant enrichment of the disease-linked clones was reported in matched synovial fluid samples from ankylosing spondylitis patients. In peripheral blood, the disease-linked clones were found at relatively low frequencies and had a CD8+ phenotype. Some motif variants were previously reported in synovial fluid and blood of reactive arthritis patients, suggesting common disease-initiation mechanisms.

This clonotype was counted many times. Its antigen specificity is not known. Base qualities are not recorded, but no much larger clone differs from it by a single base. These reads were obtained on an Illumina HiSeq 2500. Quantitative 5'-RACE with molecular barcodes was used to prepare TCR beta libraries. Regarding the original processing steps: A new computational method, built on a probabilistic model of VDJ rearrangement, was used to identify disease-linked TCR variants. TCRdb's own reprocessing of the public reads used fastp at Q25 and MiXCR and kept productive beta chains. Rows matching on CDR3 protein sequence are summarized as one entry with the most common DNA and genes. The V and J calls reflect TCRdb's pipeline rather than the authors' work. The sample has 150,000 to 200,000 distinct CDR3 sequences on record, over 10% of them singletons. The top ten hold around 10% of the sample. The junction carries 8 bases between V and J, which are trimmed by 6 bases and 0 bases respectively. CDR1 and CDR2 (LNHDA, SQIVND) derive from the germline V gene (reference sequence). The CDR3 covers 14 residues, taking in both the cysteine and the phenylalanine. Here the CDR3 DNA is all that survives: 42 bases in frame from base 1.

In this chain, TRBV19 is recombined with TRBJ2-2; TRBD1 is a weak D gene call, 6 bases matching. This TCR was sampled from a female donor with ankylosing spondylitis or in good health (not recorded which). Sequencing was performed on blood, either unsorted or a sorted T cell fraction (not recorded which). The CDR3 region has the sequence CASRKGANTGELFF. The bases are TGTGCCAGTAGAAAGGGGGCGAACACCGGGGAGCTGTTTTTT.